This T cell receptor beta chain was obtained from a study of human T cells and chemical hapten exposure. Study summary: Mostly female patients had alopecia areata, totalis or universalis. Study results and limitations: Counts of TCRs expanded at PT1 correlated positively with patch test score.

Trimming stripped 0 bases from V and 1 base from J, with 21 bases between. The CDR3 is made up of 19 amino acids. The germline gives CDR1 KGHSH, CDR2 LQKENI. Time point indicated: pre-sensitization, week 0. As for treatment: therapeutic diphenylcyclopropenone sensitization with weekly scalp DPC. The authors extracted total RNA from unfractionated whole blood. About this clonotype itself: The antigen is unknown.

Via MiXCR, TCRdb re-called the RACE reads, giving one row per CDR3 protein. The table lists tens of thousands of distinct CDR3 sequences, roughly 8.8% of them singletons. The chain combines TRBV18 with TRBJ2-5; perhaps TRBD2 as D (6 bases). The input for sequencing was whole blood, taken in connection with sensitization to the hapten diphenylcyclopropenone (DPC). This TCR was recovered from a woman aged 40 to 50 with alopecia areata. Some clones in this sample may be carry-over from other donors' samples. The CDR3 here is CASSPPVGVGGPAQETQYF. In DNA form, the CDR3 reads TGTGCCAGCTCACCACCGGTGGGGGTCGGGGGTCCCGCCCAAGAGACCCAGTACTTC.